This note documents a single TCR beta chain sequence. This clonotype is judged large (0.1 to 1%). The antigen this receptor binds is unknown. Per-base quality was not reported, and no clone a single base away is much larger than it. The listed sequencing device is NextSeq 500. Starting from about 15 ng of total RNA, TCR libraries were made with the QIAseq Immune Repertoire RNA Library Kit, Human TCR Panel. TCR libraries were sequenced on an Illumina NextSeq with a Mid Output V2 kit, using asymmetric 261x41 paired-end reads. Every TCR library was diluted down to around 4 nM, then pooled, denatured and loaded at about 0.92 pM. The paper's data handling went like this. The QIAGEN GeneGlobe Data Analysis Center was used to process TCR FASTQ files, and downstream analysis was done in R 3.5.2. Clonality was calculated as one minus Shannon entropy normalized by the log of the number of unique productive sequences. TRA or TRB clonotypes differing in abundance between baseline and M1 were identified within each subset by Fisher exact tests at 5% FDR. Clonotypes with differential abundance were put into four groups: emerging, expanding, contracting or non-expanding/contracting. Morisita's overlap index was used to measure repertoire overlap between patients. The raw public reads went through TCRdb reprocessing: fastp at Q25, MiXCR clone calling, in-frame beta chains kept. Each record represents a unique CDR3 protein, reported with the most common genes and DNA among its rows. In this record, the V and J calls reflect TCRdb's handling and not the investigators' own analysis. Present in this sample are about 1,300 distinct CDR3 sequences, approximately 7.6% of which were seen just once. The ten top clones hold roughly 16% of the sample.

The germline ends are 15 bases apart after V is trimmed by 4 bases and J by 1 base. From the cysteine through the phenylalanine, the CDR3 covers 15 amino acids. Only CDR3 DNA remains: 45 bases, in frame from the first base. CDR1 and CDR2 are read off the germline V gene as SGDLS and YYNGEE. Using a BD FACSAria II cell sorter, four subsets defined by PD-1 and/or TIGIT were sorted from live CD3+CD8+TCRalphabeta+ cells. To characterize how relevant each subset is to anti-PD-1 therapy response, circulating CD8 T cells were sorted into four subsets based on PD-1 and TIGIT expression. From each sorted CD8 T-cell subset, both TCR alpha and TCR beta chains were sequenced. Peripheral blood was drawn before the first anti-PD-1 injection and after two and four injections. Ficoll gradient centrifugation was used to isolate PBMCs right away. Until use, PBMCs were kept cryopreserved in liquid nitrogen in RPMI containing approximately 20% FCS and 10% DMSO. After thawing, PBMCs were stained with a viability dye plus antibodies against CD3, CD8alpha, TCRalphabeta, PD-1 and TIGIT. The RNeasy Kit was used to extract total RNA, and all samples came in with a RIN above 7.

These data originate in a study of circulating CD8 cells and anti-PD-1 response in melanoma (dated by TCRdb to between 2020 and 2021). Background for the entire study: Nivolumab was administered to patients intravenously at 3 mg/kg every 2 weeks. Of the roughly 13 patients in the melanoma cohort, anti-PD-1 was received as first-line therapy by seven patients, and prior targeted therapy or immunotherapy had been received by six patients. Patients with complete or partial responses were counted as responders, while patients with stable or progressive disease (RECIST v1.1) were counted as non-responders. The TCR repertoire analysis included approximately 11 melanoma patients, of whom 7 were non-responders and 4 were responders. PD-1 on on-treatment samples was detected using a biotinylated anti-human IgG4 antibody.

Here is what the overall study found, with its caveats: The DNEG repertoire had the highest diversity, the PD-1 and DPOS repertoires had similar and higher clonality, and the TIGIT repertoires had the lowest diversity. The authors pointed out that the cohort included both treatment-naive and previously treated patients, and that this mix could influence the results. Only baseline and M1 samples from a small cohort with few responders were used in the published TCR repertoire comparisons. Because tumor material could not be accessed, tumor reactivity was instead assessed with peptide assays on expanded sorted subsets. Experiments were generally performed without replicates because of limited material. Between subsets, repertoires were largely private, with fewer than 7.5% of TRB clonotypes shared at M1, and the highest sharing was seen between DPOS and TIGIT.

Material: CD8+ T cells from PBMCs, obtained at baseline or after one month of anti-PD-1 therapy (not recorded which). This TCR came from a human donor with melanoma. In this chain, TRBV9 is recombined with TRBJ2-7; TRBD1 is a weak D gene call, 5 bases matching. The CDR3 is CASSPRAQFSYEQYF. The bases are TGTGCCAGCAGCCCCAGGGCCCAGTTTTCCTACGAGCAGTACTTC.